Sequencing of this T cell receptor (beta chain) was carried out in a study of tumor-infiltrating lymphocytes in localized non-small cell lung cancer. Libraries were prepared by immunoSEQ multiplex PCR; TCRdb keeps only in-frame clonotypes and omits some of them. The sample carries approximately 8,000 clones, 79% recorded once. In germline, CDR1 is ENHRY, CDR2 SYGVKD. CDR3 size: 14 residues. Trimming left V 4 bases short and J 11 bases short, with 20 bases between. J is TRBJ1-1 and V is TRBV10-3; D might be TRBD1 (6 bases). The source is a human donor with non-small cell lung cancer. Sequenced: uninvolved lung tissue not adjacent to the tumor. CDR3 sequence (DNA): TGTGCCATCAGTGTCTCGGGGGTGGGGGCAGAGGCTTTCTTT. Encoded protein: CAISVSGVGAEAFF.